This entry concerns a single TCR beta chain. Some clones are missing from TCRdb's copy, which holds only in-frame ones; the method was immunoSEQ multiplex PCR. The sample records a few hundred thousand clones, about 92% being singletons. These data are taken from a study of blood T cell repertoires in COVID-19. This TCR came from a woman in her thirties who had recovered from COVID-19. The sample was PBMCs or T cells enriched from blood (not recorded which).

This CDR3 is CASSLAPSGRRETQYF. DNA for the CDR3: TGTGCCAGCAGCTTAGCTCCCAGCGGGAGAAGAGAGACCCAGTACTTC. The rearrangement joins TRBV7-2 to TRBJ2-5; 8 nucleotides align to TRBD2. The germline gives CDR1 SGHTA, CDR2 FQGNSA. The CDR3 runs to 16 residues. J lost 4 bases, V lost 0 bases, and 7 bases had no gene match.